The 8 T cell receptor beta chains in this list originate from one sample, sequenced in a study of T-cell memory formation after mild COVID-19 (dated by TCRdb to the early 2020s). Library method: 5' RACE. For sequencing, an Illumina NovaSeq 6000 was employed. TCRdb reworked the public reads: Q25 trimming with fastp, MiXCR clone assembly, productive beta chains retained. Identical CDR3 protein sequences are pooled into one entry, listed with their most common genes and DNA. The sample data list fewer than 450,000 distinct CDR3 sequences, and 20% to 25% of these were observed just once. Clones ranked in the top ten supply approximately 12% of the sample. Sequencing input: PBMCs or a T cell subset sorted from them (not recorded which). Every receptor here comes from an adult woman who had mild COVID-19 (a few samples of this study predate the infection). The sample titles of this study are shuffled in the database, so cell type and time point are left out; the donor was told from shared clones.

In the case of this clonotype: At one end, the junction sequence differs from germline, possibly due to a read error. This chain uses TRBV7-9 with TRBJ2-3; D unclear. This CDR3 contains 15 residues. The germline V gene has CDR1 SEHNR and CDR2 FQNEAQ (reference sequence). As DNA, the CDR3 is TGTGCCAGCACCTTAGGGCAAGACCGCACAGATACGCAGTATTTT. Protein sequence: CASTLGQDRTDTQYF.

This clonotype was observed a few times. The V call is TRBV12-3 or TRBV12-4, the J call TRBJ1-1; a possible D gene is TRBD1 (5 bases). This CDR3 has 15 residues. Trimming shortened V by 6 bases and J by 1 base, and 15 bases separated the two germline ends. CDR3 DNA sequence: TGTGCCAGCAGCATTTATGAAGGGGCGAACACTGAAGCTTTCTTT. Amino acids: CASSIYEGANTEAFF.

The chain is built from TRBV25-1 and TRBJ2-5; D not resolved. V was shortened by 6 bases and J by 6 bases, with 8 bases between the two germline ends. This CDR3 contains 11 residues. Germline CDR1 MGHDK, CDR2 SYGVNS. CDR3 in DNA: TGTGCCAGCAGCTTCGAGCAGACCCAGTACTTC. It specifies CASSFEQTQYF.

The chain employs TRBV9 and TRBJ2-3; D call uncertain. Germline V gives CDR1 SGDLS, CDR2 YYNGEE. The CDR3 is 14 residues long. The V and J ends lost 4 bases and 5 bases respectively, with 14 bases between them. The CDR3 is CASSPSMMGDTQYF. CDR3 nucleotide sequence: TGTGCCAGCAGCCCGAGCATGATGGGAGATACGCAGTATTTT.

This clonotype was detected a few times. The V call is TRBV10-3, the J call TRBJ1-4; a possible D gene is TRBD1 (6 bases). V shed 10 bases and J shed 0 bases, with 12 bases lying between them. This CDR3 is built from 14 residues. Per germline, CDR1 ENHRY and CDR2 SYGVKD. The CDR3 loop reads CATSDSTTNEKLFF. CDR3 bases: TGTGCCACCTCGGACAGTACAACTAATGAAAAACTGTTTTTT.

The chain joins TRBV10-3 to TRBJ1-1, with D unresolved. Germline CDR1 ENHRY, CDR2 SYGVKD. Deletions cut 0 bases from V and 0 bases from J, with 5 bases between. The CDR3 extends over 14 amino acids. The CDR3 here is CAISESGMNTEAFF. CDR3 nucleotide sequence: TGTGCCATCAGTGAGTCAGGGATGAACACTGAAGCTTTCTTT.

This clonotype was seen a handful of times. The chain carries TRBV6-6 and TRBJ2-7; 8 bases line up with TRBD2. Germline CDR1 and CDR2: MNHNY and SVGAGI (reference sequence). V dropped 7 bases and J dropped 3; count of bases not matched to a gene: 8. The CDR3 totals 14 residues. CDR3: CASTHGGENYEQYF. The CDR3 nucleotides are TGTGCCAGCACCCACGGGGGGGAAAACTACGAGCAGTACTTC.

The sample holds a few counts of this clonotype. This chain connects TRBV7-2 to TRBJ2-1; D may be TRBD1 (5 bases). The CDR3 is made up of 12 amino acids. Trimming took 2 bases from V and 10 from J, leaving 9 bases between them. Looked up from germline, CDR1 is SGHTA and CDR2 is FQGNSA. As DNA, the CDR3 is TGTGCCAGCAGCTTAAGTTGGACAGAGCAGTTCTTC. This codes for CASSLSWTEQFF.